This T cell receptor (beta chain) was identified in a study of shared clonotypes between healthy human individuals. On the study more broadly: In total, the donors were two women and a few men aged 18 to 49. Study-wide results and caveats: The study generally estimated greater richness for naive than memory subsets.

The CDR3 has 15 residues. Deletions cut 6 bases from V and 4 bases from J, with 15 bases between. Germline assignment: CDR1 MDHEN and CDR2 SYDVKM. Original analysis: There were no quality scores in the junction-only immunoSEQ sequences, so filtering differed. The table came from immunoSEQ multiplex PCR; TCRdb's copy has only in-frame clones and leaves some out. V, J and clone size were drawn from that table, and D and trimming were deduced from the DNA. The sample comprises roughly 700,000 clones, 74% of which are singletons, and 1.5% to 2% rests with the top ten. Remarks on this clone: Its target is not known.

CD4+ cells yielded CD45RA+ naive and CD45RA-negative memory subsets. This receptor was identified in a woman aged 25-40 years in good health. The rearrangement uses TRBV28 and TRBJ2-2; maybe TRBD2 (6 bases). The specimen was memory CD4+ T cells sorted from blood. Subset given: CD45RA-negative fraction. The CDR3 here is CASSPLWGGTGELFF. CDR3 coding DNA: TGTGCCAGCAGCCCACTCTGGGGAGGCACCGGGGAGCTGTTTTTT.